This TCR beta chain was recovered during a study of control samples from healthy donors and cancer patients. Sequenced by immunoSEQ multiplex PCR; TCRdb stores in-frame clones only, minus some. Of about 140,000 clones listed, around 92% were seen once; the top ten hold approximately 3.4%. This CDR3 contains 13 residues. The V end lost 6 bases, the J end lost 5 bases, and 13 bases lay between the germline ends. Looked up from germline, CDR1 is SNHLY and CDR2 is FYNNEI. Sequencing was performed on blood. This sequence joins TRBV2 and TRBJ2-5, with D possibly being TRBD1 (6 bases). This clonotype was sampled from a young man in good health. The CDR3 DNA reads TGTGCCAGCAGGGGCAGGGGCCTGGAGACCCAGTACTTC. Translation gives CASRGRGLETQYF.